This passage covers 2 T cell receptor beta chains from one sample sequenced in a study of T cell changes during pregnancy in multiple sclerosis. Profiling relied on immunoSEQ multiplex PCR, and the TCRdb table lists in-frame clones only, not all of them. Here the sample spans approximately 97,000 clones, 90% being singletons. This specimen consisted of peripheral blood, obtained in the second trimester of pregnancy. The receptors were gathered from a female donor in good health, enrolled as a control in a pregnancy study.

The gene calls are TRBV19 and TRBJ1-2; TRBD1 agrees at 8 bases. The CDR3 runs to 14 residues. V lost 0 bases and J lost 4; bases outside the gene matches: 1. CDR1 and CDR2 (germline): LNHDA, SQIVND (reference sequence). Here the CDR3 reads CASSIETGVYGYTF. CDR3 bases: TGTGCCAGTAGTATAGAGACAGGGGTCTATGGCTACACCTTC.

J is TRBJ2-7 and V is TRBV4-3; D perhaps matches TRBD2 (6 bases). This CDR3 region has 16 residues. Germline V lookup: CDR1 LGHNA, CDR2 YSLEER. The germline V and J ends were trimmed by 3 bases and 4 bases, with 19 bases remaining between them. The CDR3 loop reads CASSHLRGPGTYEQYF. The CDR3 nucleotides read TGCGCCAGCAGCCACCTTAGGGGACCCGGGACTTACGAGCAGTACTTC.